The clone carrying this T cell receptor beta chain came up once. The sample originates from a study of T cell responses to AZD1222 COVID-19 vaccine. Germline V gene lookup returns CDR1 MNHNY and CDR2 SVGAGI (reference sequence). This CDR3 has 14 amino acids. The V end was cut by 0 bases, the J end by 1 base, with 6 bases between. Generated by immunoSEQ multiplex PCR, the TCRdb table keeps only in-frame clones and is missing some. This sample has under 95,000 clones, with around 88% found just once. It was second doses at about 4 or about 12 weeks that were pooled. The rearrangement joins TRBV6-6 to TRBJ1-1; D is unclear. This clonotype originated in an adult who received the AZD1222 COVID-19 vaccine. This material consisted of peripheral blood, taken 28 days after the second AZD1222 dose. The CDR3 coding sequence is TGTGCCAGCAGTTACTCCCCCGGGAACACTGAAGCTTTCTTT. This sequence encodes CASSYSPGNTEAFF.